This T cell receptor beta chain was sequenced in a study of shared clonotypes between healthy human individuals. As for this clone: The target antigen is unknown.

Clones were read by immunoSEQ multiplex PCR, and TCRdb kept only the in-frame ones, dropping some. The sample lists 400,000 or so clones; around 96% were seen once. Per germline, CDR1 MNHEY and CDR2 SMNVEV (reference sequence). The CDR3 has 13 residues. Trimming took off 6 bases at V and 0 bases at J, with 9 bases between the two ends. Notes on the study in general: Estimated richness values were generally larger in naive subsets than in memory subsets.

Sequenced input: memory CD8+ T cells sorted from blood. Subset noted: CD45RO+ cells pooled with CCR7-negative TemRA cells. The V call is TRBV27, the J call TRBJ2-7, with D unclear. The TCR sequence derives from a man aged 30-40 years in good health. The CDR3 DNA reads TGTGCCAGCAGCCACGCTCTCTCCTACGAGCAGTACTTC. Translating gives CASSHALSYEQYF.